Below are 3 T cell receptor beta chains sequenced from a single sample in a study of T cell responses to AZD1222 COVID-19 vaccine (dated by TCRdb to about 2021). In light of the paper, this sample's time point label describes: baseline before first vaccination. Libraries were constructed by the immunoSEQ multiplex PCR assay. What TCRdb holds here is the immuneACCESS table cut down to in-frame rearrangements. Part of the clones is not present; checked against another copy, under half of the missing clones reflect an unresolved V gene, and the others are unexplained. The sample table lists some 92,000 clones, 91% of them with a count of one. 7.5% of the sample goes to the ten largest clones. Here the sequenced sample was peripheral blood, taken on day 0 of AZD1222 vaccination. These receptors originate from an adult in good health.

This chain uses TRBV7-2 with TRBJ2-7; D not resolved. Germline V gene data show CDR1 as SGHTA and CDR2 as FQGNSA. Trimming removed 5 bases from V and 3 bases from J, with 14 bases in between. This CDR3 region has 14 residues. CDR3 DNA: TGTGCCAGCAGCCCCGCCCAAGATAACTACGAGCAGTACTTC. Encoded protein: CASSPAQDNYEQYF. Using reference TRBV7-2 and TRBJ2-7 for the parts outside the CDR3, the full variable domain is GAGVSQSPSNKVTEKGKDVELRCDPISGHTALYWYRQSLGQGLEFLIYFQGNSAPDKSGLPSDRFSAERTGGSVSTLTIQRTQQEDSAVYLCASSPAQDNYEQYFGPGTRLTVT.

This chain uses TRBV9 with TRBJ2-1; the D call may be TRBD1 or TRBD2 (6 bases each). This CDR3 comprises 16 residues. With 0 bases removed from V and 8 bases from J, the gap between germline ends came to 18 bases. Germline V CDR1 and CDR2: SGDLS, YYNGEE. CDR3 loop: CASSVEGGLTLDEQFF. The CDR3 DNA reads TGTGCCAGCAGCGTAGAGGGGGGCCTAACCTTGGATGAGCAGTTCTTC.

This clone was recorded once. This sequence joins TRBV3-1 (or the pseudogene TRBV3-2) and TRBJ2-3; 9 nucleotides align to TRBD2. The CDR3 length is 16 residues. The J segment lost 9 bases and the V segment lost 1 base, leaving 11 bases of the junction unmatched. In germline, CDR1 is LGHDT, CDR2 YNNKEL (reference sequence). The CDR3 reads CASSQAPRAGGGTQYF. Here the CDR3 DNA reads TGTGCCAGCAGCCAAGCGCCAAGAGCGGGGGGAGGGACGCAGTATTTT.